The 30 T cell receptor beta chains below were found in one sample sequenced in a study of T cell responses to AZD1222 COVID-19 vaccine (dated by TCRdb to the early 2020s). The time point label here, explained by the study, means: about 28 days (+/-7) after the second vaccine dose. Receptor amplification or capture employed the immunoSEQ multiplex PCR assay. TCRdb retrieved this table from immuneACCESS and kept in-frame rearrangements only. Not all clones are present; in checked studies, unresolved V genes account for under half, and no reason is known for the remainder. The sample table records 130,000 to 150,000 clones; around 93% of these occur just once. The ten largest clones add up to approximately 3.8% of the sample. Sequenced material: peripheral blood, taken 28 days after the second AZD1222 dose. The receptors shown here come from an adult who received the AZD1222 COVID-19 vaccine.

This clone appeared a few times. V and J are TRBV19 and TRBJ2-1; D is uncertain. Trimming stripped 4 bases from V and 10 bases from J, with 11 bases between. Germline CDR1 and CDR2: LNHDA and SQIVND (reference sequence). The CDR3 consists of 12 residues. In DNA form, the CDR3 reads TGTGCCAGTAGTACCTCTCGGACCGAGCAGTTCTTC. Its translation: CASSTSRTEQFF.

The rearrangement uses TRBV5-1 and TRBJ2-2; 8 nucleotides line up with TRBD1. This CDR3 region has 15 residues. The germline V gene has CDR1 SGHRS and CDR2 YFSETQ. J was trimmed by 6 bases and V by 0 bases; bases with no gene match: 4. The CDR3 is CASSLDRGDAGELFF. DNA of the CDR3: TGCGCCAGCAGCTTGGACAGGGGGGACGCCGGGGAGCTGTTTTTT.

This clone was detected only a few times. The gene calls are TRBV6-2 or TRBV6-3 and TRBJ1-1; D gene uncertain. Germline assignment: CDR1 MNHEY and CDR2 SVGEGT. The CDR3 extends over 16 amino acids. Trimming took off 6 bases at V and 2 bases at J, with 19 bases between the two ends. CDR3 nucleotides: TGTGCCAGCAGCCTCCCACCGACGGCCCCTAACACTGAAGCTTTCTTT. Translating gives CASSLPPTAPNTEAFF.

The chain carries TRBV4-1 and TRBJ2-5, with 10 bases lining up with TRBD2. CDR3 length equals 15 residues. V lost 3 bases, J lost 2 bases, and 3 bases stayed unmatched. The V gene's germline CDR1 is MGHRA and CDR2 YSYEKL. The CDR3 loop reads CASSQLGLAQETQYF. CDR3 DNA sequence: TGCGCCAGCAGCCAGTTGGGACTAGCGCAAGAGACCCAGTACTTC.

The chain joins TRBV12-3 or TRBV12-4 to TRBJ1-2; D not resolved. The V and J ends lost 3 bases and 4 bases respectively, with 9 bases between them. The CDR3 sequence is 13 residues long. This CDR3 is CASSFKSVYGYTF. The CDR3 region has the DNA TGTGCCAGCAGTTTCAAGAGCGTCTATGGCTACACCTTC.

CDR3 bases: TGTGCCTGGAGTGTAAACGGACAGGGCGTTGAAAAACTGTTTTTT. Amino acid sequence: CAWSVNGQGVEKLFF. This rearrangement joins TRBV30 to TRBJ1-4; 8 bases map to TRBD1. Germline CDR1 is GTSNPN and CDR2 is SVGIG (reference sequence). Germline trimming cut 0 bases from V and 7 bases from J; bases unmatched to any gene: 7. The CDR3 has 15 amino acids.

The J gene is TRBJ1-3, the V gene TRBV3-1 (or the pseudogene TRBV3-2), with no clear D. V was pared by 0 bases and J by 0 bases, with 12 bases between. CDR1 is LGHDT, CDR2 YNNKEL, per germline (reference sequence). The CDR3 totals 17 residues. The CDR3 nucleotides are TGTGCCAGCAGCCAAGATCCCGATGCGAGCTCTGGAAACACCATATATTTT. Residues: CASSQDPDASSGNTIYF.

The chain is built from TRBV4-3 and TRBJ1-6, with no clear D. V was cut by 4 bases and J by 7 bases, with 5 bases left in between. From germline, CDR1 is LGHNA and CDR2 YSLEER. The CDR3 loop spans 12 amino acids. The CDR3 here is CASSLRNSPLHF. CDR3 DNA sequence: TGCGCCAGCAGCCTAAGAAATTCACCCCTCCACTTT.

V is TRBV30 and J is TRBJ2-7, with TRBD2 as a possible D gene (5 bases). The germline V and J ends were trimmed by 2 bases and 2 bases, with 16 bases remaining between them. Germline values: CDR1 GTSNPN, CDR2 SVGIG (reference sequence). This CDR3 is built from 15 residues. The CDR3 nucleotides read TGTGCCTGGAGTCCGGCGGGCAGGTCGACCTACGAGCAGTACTTC. It specifies CAWSPAGRSTYEQYF.

This chain joins TRBV3-1 (or the pseudogene TRBV3-2) and TRBJ1-4, with 7 bases matching TRBD1. This CDR3 region has 14 residues. The V gene end was trimmed by 0 bases and the J gene end by 15 bases; junction bases not matched to a gene: 10. The germline gives CDR1 LGHDT, CDR2 YNNKEL (reference sequence). This chain's CDR3 is CASSQEGTVGRLFF. For the CDR3, the DNA is TGTGCCAGCAGCCAAGAAGGGACAGTGGGGAGGTTGTTTTTT.

The V gene is TRBV7-2, the J gene TRBJ2-7, with TRBD1 as a possible D gene (5 bases). With 1 base removed from V and 5 bases from J, the gap between germline ends came to 18 bases. CDR3 length: 16 residues. Germline assignment: CDR1 SGHTA and CDR2 FQGNSA. CDR3: CASSLGGQPGSNEQYF. In nucleotides, the CDR3 is TGTGCCAGCAGCTTAGGGGGCCAGCCCGGCTCTAACGAGCAGTACTTC.

Concerning this clone: The CDR3 does not close with the conserved phenylalanine or tryptophan, likely indicating a read error. The J gene is TRBJ2-7, the V gene TRBV29-1; TRBD1 might be the D (5 bases). Germline V gene data show CDR1 as SQVTM and CDR2 as ANQGSEA. Trimming stripped 3 bases from V and 3 bases from J, with 12 bases between. CDR3 length: 13 residues. CDR3 DNA sequence: TGCAGCGTTGAGGCTCAGGGTGACTACGAGCAGTACCTC. Translation: CSVEAQGDYEQYL.

The chain recombines TRBV9 with TRBJ2-7; TRBD2 might be the D (6 bases). CDR3 length equals 15 residues. The germline CDR1 and CDR2 sequences are SGDLS and YYNGEE. V lost 0 bases and J lost 1, with 11 bases in between. The chain's CDR3 is CASSVEGGASYEQYF. For the CDR3, the DNA is TGTGCCAGCAGCGTAGAGGGCGGGGCTTCCTACGAGCAGTACTTC.

In regard to this clone: A single base separates this from a much larger clone, so it may be a read error. The chain uses TRBV11-2 and TRBJ2-1; the D is unclear. Per the germline V gene, CDR1 is SGHAT and CDR2 is FQNNGV. This CDR3 is 12 amino acids long. Deletions cut 3 bases from V and 7 bases from J, with 7 bases between. The CDR3 nucleotides are TGTGCCAGCAGCTTGGTGGGGAATGAGCAGTTCTTC. Translating it yields CASSLVGNEQFF. Using reference TRBV11-2 and TRBJ2-1 for the parts outside the CDR3, the full variable domain is EAGVAQSPRYKIIEKRQSVAFWCNPISGHATLYWYQQILGQGPKLLIQFQNNGVVDDSQLPKDRFSAERLKGVDSTLKIQPAKLEDSAVYLCASSLVGNEQFFGPGTRLTVL.

This sequence joins TRBV11-3 and TRBJ2-5, with D tentatively TRBD2 (5 bases). This CDR3 region has 16 residues. V dropped 5 bases and J dropped 6 bases, with 22 bases sitting between them. Germline CDR1 and CDR2: SGHNT and YENEEA. CDR3 sequence: CASSLPIRGSRKTQYF. The CDR3 region has the DNA TGTGCCAGCAGCCTCCCAATCCGGGGAAGCAGAAAGACCCAGTACTTC.

V and J are TRBV3-1 (or the pseudogene TRBV3-2) and TRBJ2-7, with D unclear. The CDR3 contains 15 residues. In germline, CDR1 is LGHDT, CDR2 YNNKEL (reference sequence). The germline V and J ends were trimmed by 0 bases and 0 bases, with 9 bases remaining between them. The CDR3 spells CASSQDTTPSYEQYF. The CDR3 bases are TGTGCCAGCAGCCAAGATACGACACCCTCCTACGAGCAGTACTTC.

The chain has TRBV6-2 or TRBV6-3 and TRBJ2-7, with TRBD1 identical over 11 bases. The CDR3 has 24 amino acids. The trim removed 6 bases at V and 5 bases at J, leaving 36 bases unmatched. Germline-derived CDR1 and CDR2 are MNHEY and SVGEGT. In DNA form, the CDR3 reads TGTGCCAGCAGCCCGACCTCCCGGGACAGGGGGTTTGGCTGGGGAGGGAGGGCCCCCGACGAGCAGTACTTC. Encoded protein: CASSPTSRDRGFGWGGRAPDEQYF.

The V call is TRBV4-1, the J call TRBJ1-2; 8 bases align to TRBD1. This CDR3 comprises 15 residues. Trimming cost V 3 bases and J 5 bases; bases outside gene matches: 8. Germline CDR1 MGHRA, CDR2 YSYEKL. CDR3 region: CASSQDTGGRYGYTF. The CDR3 DNA reads as TGCGCCAGCAGCCAGGATACAGGGGGGAGGTATGGCTACACCTTC.

J is TRBJ2-7 and V is TRBV2, with TRBD2 identical over 13 bases. V lost 11 bases to trimming and J lost 5 bases; unmatched junction nucleotides: 6. Germline CDR1 SNHLY, CDR2 FYNNEI. This CDR3 has 13 residues. The CDR3 coding sequence is TGTGCCTGGAGACTAGCGGGAGGCAACGAGCAGTACTTC. Its protein product is CAWRLAGGNEQYF.

The chain combines TRBV3-1 (or the pseudogene TRBV3-2) with TRBJ2-6, with 7 bases fitting TRBD1. The CDR3 is 15 residues long. J gave up 2 bases and V 6 bases, and 4 bases lay outside the gene matches. Germline CDR1 and CDR2: LGHDT and YNNKEL (reference sequence). This CDR3 reads CASSRQGTGANVLTF. DNA for the CDR3: TGTGCCAGCAGTCGACAGGGAACTGGGGCCAACGTCCTGACTTTC.

On this clone itself: Additional DNA sequences in this sample encode the identical CDR3. This chain joins TRBV30 and TRBJ2-7; 9 bases are a match to TRBD2. The CDR3 contains 13 residues. V lost 0 bases, J lost 4 bases, and 1 base stayed unmatched. Looked up from germline, CDR1 is GTSNPN and CDR2 is SVGIG (reference sequence). Here the CDR3 DNA reads TGTGCCTGGAGTGTCCTAGCGGGGTACGAGCAGTACTTC. Protein sequence: CAWSVLAGYEQYF. Based on the CDR3 plus reference TRBV30 and TRBJ2-7, the full variable domain is SQTIHQWPATLVQPVGSPLSLECTVEGTSNPNLYWYRQAAGRGLQLLFYSVGIGQISSEVPQNLSASRPQDRQFILSSKKLLLSDSGFYLCAWSVLAGYEQYFGPGTRLTVT.

The chain combines TRBV6-2 or TRBV6-3 with TRBJ2-3; 7 nucleotides line up with TRBD2. The germline gives CDR1 MNHEY, CDR2 SVGEGT. With V trimmed by 2 bases and J by 5 bases, 7 bases remained unmatched. This CDR3 is 15 amino acids long. The DNA of the CDR3 is TGTGCCAGCAGTTACCTAGCGGTGTCAAAAGATACGCAGTATTTT. It specifies CASSYLAVSKDTQYF.

The chain is built from TRBV11-3 and TRBJ1-2; D is possibly TRBD1 (5 bases). CDR1 is SGHNT, CDR2 YENEEA, per germline. The CDR3 runs to 14 residues. Trimming removed 1 base at V and 7 bases at J, with 13 bases between. DNA of the CDR3: TGTGCCAGCAGCTTAGGGGGGAGTAATAGTGGCTACACCTTC. Protein: CASSLGGSNSGYTF. The whole variable domain, filled in from reference TRBV11-3 and TRBJ1-2, reads EAGVVQSPRYKIIEKKQPVAFWCNPISGHNTLYWYLQNLGQGPELLIRYENEEAVDDSQLPKDRFSAERLKGVDSTLKIQPAELGDSAVYLCASSLGGSNSGYTFGSGTRLTVV.

This chain joins TRBV7-2 and TRBJ2-1, with TRBD2 matching over 10 bases. This CDR3 has 14 residues. J gave up 4 bases and V 8 bases, and 5 bases lay outside the gene matches. Germline V gene data show CDR1 as SGHTA and CDR2 as FQGNSA. In nucleotides, the CDR3 is TGTGCCAGCCTCGGGACTAGCGTGTACAATGAGCAGTTCTTC. It translates to CASLGTSVYNEQFF.

V usage is TRBV11-3 and J usage is TRBJ2-3; D gene uncertain. With 1 base removed from V and 0 bases from J, the gap between germline ends came to 11 bases. Germline-derived CDR1 and CDR2 are SGHNT and YENEEA. The CDR3 covers 16 residues. The CDR3 is CASSLGRSLSTDTQYF. The CDR3 region has the DNA TGTGCCAGCAGCTTAGGACGTAGCCTTAGCACAGATACGCAGTATTTT.

V usage is TRBV7-9 and J usage is TRBJ1-1, with TRBD1 identical over 10 bases. CDR3 length: 14 residues. The J segment lost 5 bases and the V segment lost 5 bases, leaving 5 bases of the junction unmatched. Germline V CDR1 and CDR2: SEHNR, FQNEAQ (reference sequence). The CDR3 DNA follows: TGTGCCAGCAGCCCGGGACAGGGGACGACTGAAGCTTTCTTT. It yields the protein CASSPGQGTTEAFF.

The chain combines TRBV20-1 with TRBJ2-5; D assignment may be TRBD1 or TRBD2 (6 bases each). The CDR3 is made up of 14 amino acids. The germline V gene has CDR1 DFQATT and CDR2 SNEGSKA (reference sequence). The ends were cut back, 3 bases at V and 0 bases at J, with 11 bases in the middle. The chain's CDR3 is CSASFGGYQETQYF. The CDR3 bases are TGCAGTGCTAGTTTCGGGGGCTACCAAGAGACCCAGTACTTC.

This chain connects TRBV29-1 to TRBJ1-2, with D perhaps TRBD1 (5 bases). This CDR3 region has 12 residues. CDR1 and CDR2 from the germline V gene are SQVTM and ANQGSEA. V gave up 5 bases and J gave up 4 bases, with 11 bases separating them. The CDR3 DNA follows: TGCAGCGTTTCCGGGACTGGCTATGGCTACACCTTC. Translated: CSVSGTGYGYTF.

The chain joins TRBV6-4 to TRBJ2-1, with 16 bases aligning to TRBD2. The V and J ends lost 3 bases and 10 bases, in that order; junction bases with no gene match: 0. From germline, CDR1 is MRHNA and CDR2 SNTAGT. The CDR3 sequence is 14 residues long. In DNA, the CDR3 is TGTGCCAGCAGTGAGGGACTAGCGGGGGGGGAGCAGTTCTTC. Amino acids: CASSEGLAGGEQFF.

The chain joins TRBV7-2 to TRBJ2-1, with D maybe TRBD2 (6 bases). CDR1 is SGHTA and CDR2 is FQGNSA in the germline V gene. This CDR3 has 15 residues. Trimming took 2 bases from V and 10 from J, leaving 18 bases between them. The CDR3 DNA sequence: TGTGCCAGCAGCTTATCCGGGGGATCCCTAGGGGAGCAGTTCTTC. This gives the protein CASSLSGGSLGEQFF.